The source of this TCR beta chain is a study of T cell responses to AZD1222 COVID-19 vaccine. The CDR3 contains 15 residues. CDR1 and CDR2 (germline): MNHEY, SVGEGT. J was trimmed by 4 bases and V by 0 bases; bases with no gene match: 6. Assay: immunoSEQ multiplex PCR; the TCRdb copy retains only in-frame clones and omits some. Altogether approximately 200,000 clones are present, roughly nine tenths being singletons, with the ten largest covering approximately 3.7%. The sample in question was peripheral blood, obtained 28 days after the second AZD1222 dose. This sequence originates from an adult who received the AZD1222 COVID-19 vaccine. V and J are TRBV6-2 or TRBV6-3 and TRBJ2-7; TRBD2 agrees at 7 bases. For the CDR3, the DNA is TGTGCCAGCAGTTACTCGGCTAGCGGCCTATACGAGCAGTACTTC. This gives the protein CASSYSASGLYEQYF.